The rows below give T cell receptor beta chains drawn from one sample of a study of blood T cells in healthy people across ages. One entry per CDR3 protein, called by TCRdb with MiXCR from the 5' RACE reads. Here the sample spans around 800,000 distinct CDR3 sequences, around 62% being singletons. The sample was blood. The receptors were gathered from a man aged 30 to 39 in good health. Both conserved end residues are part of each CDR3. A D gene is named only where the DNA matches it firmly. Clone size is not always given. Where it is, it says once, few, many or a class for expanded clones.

cdr3_aa: CASSYSGPGANVLTF; cdr3_nt: TGTGCCAGCAGTTATTCTGGCCCTGGGGCCAACGTCCTGACTTTC; clone_size: few; d_call: -; v_call: TRBV6-5; j_call: TRBJ2-6
cdr3_aa: CASVQPQHF; cdr3_nt: TGCGCCAGCGTGCAGCCCCAGCATTTT; clone_size: -; d_call: -; v_call: TRBV4-3; j_call: TRBJ1-5
cdr3_aa: CASTGTAAEKLFF; cdr3_nt: TGTGCCAGTACCGGGACAGCGGCCGAAAAACTGTTTTTT; clone_size: -; d_call: TRBD1; v_call: TRBV2; j_call: TRBJ1-4
cdr3_aa: CASHLGFEQYF; cdr3_nt: TGTGCCAGTCACCTCGGATTTGAGCAGTACTTC; clone_size: -; d_call: -; v_call: TRBV27; j_call: TRBJ2-4
cdr3_aa: CAISEAGTETQYF; cdr3_nt: TGTGCCATCAGTGAGGCGGGAACAGAGACCCAGTACTTC; clone_size: few; d_call: -; v_call: TRBV10-3; j_call: TRBJ2-5
cdr3_aa: CASSIYSQLFDGYTF; cdr3_nt: TGTGCCAGCAGCATTTACAGCCAGCTTTTTGACGGCTACACCTTC; clone_size: -; d_call: -; v_call: TRBV5-6; j_call: TRBJ1-2
cdr3_aa: CASNRGLARSEQFF; cdr3_nt: TGTGCCAGCAACCGAGGACTAGCGAGGAGTGAGCAGTTCTTC; clone_size: -; d_call: TRBD2; v_call: TRBV6-5; j_call: TRBJ2-1
cdr3_aa: CASSMVSGREQYF; cdr3_nt: TGTGCCAGCTCTATGGTTTCGGGGCGAGAGCAGTACTTC; clone_size: -; d_call: -; v_call: TRBV11-3; j_call: TRBJ2-7
cdr3_aa: CASSQERGRADTQYF; cdr3_nt: TGCGCCAGCAGCCAAGAGAGGGGGCGCGCAGATACGCAGTATTTT; clone_size: -; d_call: TRBD1; v_call: TRBV4-1; j_call: TRBJ2-3
cdr3_aa: CASSLSTSGAISYEQYF; cdr3_nt: TGTGCCAGCAGCTTAAGTACTAGCGGGGCTATCTCCTACGAGCAGTACTTC; clone_size: few; d_call: TRBD2; v_call: TRBV7-2; j_call: TRBJ2-7
cdr3_aa: CASSPKPAGSNTGELFF; cdr3_nt: TGCGCCAGCAGCCCTAAGCCAGCGGGGTCGAACACCGGGGAGCTGTTTTTT; clone_size: -; d_call: TRBD2; v_call: TRBV4-3; j_call: TRBJ2-2
cdr3_aa: CASSSGGGDTSYEQYF; cdr3_nt: TGTGCCAGCAGTTCCGGAGGTGGGGACACCTCCTACGAGCAGTACTTC; clone_size: -; d_call: -; v_call: TRBV7-2; j_call: TRBJ2-7
cdr3_aa: CASSSSAFYGYTF; cdr3_nt: TGTGCCAGCAGTAGCTCGGCATTTTATGGCTACACCTTC; clone_size: -; d_call: -; v_call: TRBV12-3/TRBV12-4; j_call: TRBJ1-2
cdr3_aa: CASSLRVWETQYF; cdr3_nt: TGTGCCAGCAGCTTAAGGGTCTGGGAGACCCAGTACTTC; clone_size: -; d_call: -; v_call: TRBV7-3; j_call: TRBJ2-5
cdr3_aa: CSARGAPSSNQPQHF; cdr3_nt: TGCAGTGCGCGGGGAGCTCCCAGTAGCAATCAGCCCCAGCATTTT; clone_size: -; d_call: -; v_call: TRBV20-1; j_call: TRBJ1-5
cdr3_aa: CASRPGQGSNYGYTF; cdr3_nt: TGTGCCAGCAGACCCGGACAGGGATCTAACTATGGCTACACCTTC; clone_size: few; d_call: TRBD1; v_call: TRBV28; j_call: TRBJ1-2
cdr3_aa: CASSQVTQGDEKLFF; cdr3_nt: TGTGCCAGCAGCCAAGTTACACAGGGAGATGAAAAACTGTTTTTT; clone_size: -; d_call: -; v_call: TRBV4-2; j_call: TRBJ1-4
cdr3_aa: CSVAGGPNYGYTF; cdr3_nt: TGCAGCGTTGCGGGGGGCCCTAACTATGGCTACACCTTC; clone_size: -; d_call: -; v_call: TRBV29-1; j_call: TRBJ1-2
cdr3_aa: CASSWTSGQVSYNEQFF; cdr3_nt: TGTGCCAGCAGCTGGACCTCGGGACAAGTTAGCTACAATGAGCAGTTCTTC; clone_size: many; d_call: -; v_call: TRBV7-2; j_call: TRBJ2-1
cdr3_aa: CASSDRLRNEQFF; cdr3_nt: TGTGCCAGCAGCGACAGGCTGAGGAATGAGCAGTTCTTC; clone_size: -; d_call: -; v_call: TRBV2; j_call: TRBJ2-1
cdr3_aa: CASSQDRRRGFYGYTF; cdr3_nt: TGTGCCAGCAGCCAAGATCGAAGGCGGGGCTTCTATGGCTACACCTTC; clone_size: -; d_call: -; v_call: TRBV4-2; j_call: TRBJ1-2
cdr3_aa: CASSLVRPALYYGYTF; cdr3_nt: TGTGCCAGCAGCTTAGTGCGCCCGGCGTTGTACTATGGCTACACCTTC; clone_size: few; d_call: -; v_call: TRBV7-2; j_call: TRBJ1-2
cdr3_aa: CASSLMGREQFF; cdr3_nt: TGTGCCAGCAGCTTAATGGGGCGCGAGCAGTTCTTC; clone_size: -; d_call: -; v_call: TRBV7-3; j_call: TRBJ2-1
cdr3_aa: CASSQDSGGHQPQHF; cdr3_nt: TGCGCCAGCAGCCAAGATAGTGGGGGGCATCAGCCCCAGCATTTT; clone_size: -; d_call: -; v_call: TRBV4-3; j_call: TRBJ1-5
cdr3_aa: CSAQDTGTTGSRGRETQYF; cdr3_nt: TGCAGTGCTCAAGACACAGGGACAACAGGGAGTCGGGGAAGAGAGACCCAGTACTTC; clone_size: -; d_call: -; v_call: TRBV20-1; j_call: TRBJ2-5
cdr3_aa: CAISESWNEQFF; cdr3_nt: TGTGCCATCAGTGAGTCTTGGAATGAGCAGTTCTTC; clone_size: -; d_call: -; v_call: TRBV10-3; j_call: TRBJ2-1
cdr3_aa: CASSLGGREVYGYTF; cdr3_nt: TGTGCCAGCAGTTTAGGCGGCAGGGAAGTCTATGGCTACACCTTC; clone_size: -; d_call: -; v_call: TRBV12-3/TRBV12-4; j_call: TRBJ1-2
cdr3_aa: CASSLAGGYAQPQHF; cdr3_nt: TGTGCCAGCAGCTTAGCAGGAGGATACGCTCAGCCCCAGCATTTT; clone_size: -; d_call: -; v_call: TRBV7-2; j_call: TRBJ1-5
cdr3_aa: CASSSWTDPGQARWETQYF; cdr3_nt: TGTGCCAGCAGTTCATGGACCGATCCCGGACAGGCCCGGTGGGAGACCCAGTACTTC; clone_size: few; d_call: TRBD1; v_call: TRBV12-3/TRBV12-4; j_call: TRBJ2-5
cdr3_aa: CASSSGGHEQYF; cdr3_nt: TGTGCCAGCTCCTCAGGTGGTCACGAGCAGTACTTC; clone_size: -; d_call: -; v_call: TRBV18; j_call: TRBJ2-7
cdr3_aa: CSVQGAQREKLFF; cdr3_nt: TGCAGCGTCCAGGGGGCACAACGGGAAAAACTGTTTTTT; clone_size: -; d_call: TRBD1; v_call: TRBV29-1; j_call: TRBJ1-4
cdr3_aa: CASSSPSTGPTNEKLFF; cdr3_nt: TGTGCCAGCAGTTCTCCCTCGACAGGCCCAACTAATGAAAAACTGTTTTTT; clone_size: -; d_call: -; v_call: TRBV12-3/TRBV12-4; j_call: TRBJ1-4
cdr3_aa: CASSHPQRVGQFF; cdr3_nt: TGTGCCAGCAGCCACCCCCAACGCGTCGGGCAGTTCTTC; clone_size: few; d_call: -; v_call: TRBV3-1; j_call: TRBJ2-1
cdr3_aa: CASSPSSGLAGGPSSDEQFF; cdr3_nt: TGTGCCAGCAGTCCTTCCTCGGGGCTAGCGGGGGGGCCTTCTAGTGATGAGCAGTTCTTC; clone_size: -; d_call: TRBD2; v_call: TRBV6-4; j_call: TRBJ2-1
cdr3_aa: CARSQFWGIGEKLFF; cdr3_nt: TGTGCCCGCAGCCAATTTTGGGGGATTGGTGAAAAACTGTTTTTT; clone_size: -; d_call: -; v_call: TRBV4-2; j_call: TRBJ1-4
cdr3_aa: CASSMRLELDGTQYF; cdr3_nt: TGTGCCAGCAGCATGCGTCTGGAGCTGGATGGGACCCAGTACTTC; clone_size: -; d_call: -; v_call: TRBV11-2; j_call: TRBJ2-5
cdr3_aa: CASSEEEQYF; cdr3_nt: TGTGCCAGCAGTGAAGAGGAGCAGTACTTC; clone_size: -; d_call: -; v_call: TRBV6-1; j_call: TRBJ2-4
cdr3_aa: CASSPNRASTEAFF; cdr3_nt: TGTGCCAGCAGCCCGAACAGGGCGTCCACTGAAGCTTTCTTT; clone_size: few; d_call: -; v_call: TRBV7-2; j_call: TRBJ1-1
cdr3_aa: CASGLQGWTEAFF; cdr3_nt: TGTGCCAGCGGCCTACAGGGGTGGACTGAAGCTTTCTTT; clone_size: -; d_call: TRBD1; v_call: TRBV7-9; j_call: TRBJ1-1
cdr3_aa: CASSQEGPRRAPLHF; cdr3_nt: TGTGCCAGCAGCCAAGAAGGCCCTCGGAGGGCACCCCTCCACTTT; clone_size: -; d_call: -; v_call: TRBV4-2; j_call: TRBJ1-6
cdr3_aa: CASIGITGTSGVNGYEQYF; cdr3_nt: TGTGCCAGCATCGGAATCACGGGAACTAGCGGTGTTAACGGCTACGAGCAGTACTTC; clone_size: -; d_call: TRBD2; v_call: TRBV6-1; j_call: TRBJ2-7
cdr3_aa: CASSLQRYGYTF; cdr3_nt: TGTGCCAGCAGCTTACAGCGCTATGGCTACACCTTC; clone_size: few; d_call: -; v_call: TRBV7-9; j_call: TRBJ1-2
cdr3_aa: CASSLLQGSADTQYF; cdr3_nt: TGTGCCAGCAGCCTACTACAGGGCTCAGCAGATACGCAGTATTTT; clone_size: -; d_call: -; v_call: TRBV12-3/TRBV12-4; j_call: TRBJ2-3
cdr3_aa: CASSQASGRRQFF; cdr3_nt: TGCGCCAGCAGCCAAGCTAGCGGACGGAGACAGTTCTTC; clone_size: -; d_call: TRBD2; v_call: TRBV4-1; j_call: TRBJ2-1
cdr3_aa: CSVYPLAGRNTEAFF; cdr3_nt: TGCAGCGTTTACCCCCTGGCGGGTCGGAACACTGAAGCTTTCTTT; clone_size: -; d_call: -; v_call: TRBV29-1; j_call: TRBJ1-1
cdr3_aa: CTSSPGTPGGEKLFF; cdr3_nt: TGTACCAGCAGCCCCGGGACTCCGGGGGGCGAAAAACTGTTTTTT; clone_size: -; d_call: -; v_call: TRBV5-5; j_call: TRBJ1-4
cdr3_aa: CAITSGSPTDTQYF; cdr3_nt: TGTGCCATCACTAGCGGTTCTCCCACAGATACGCAGTATTTT; clone_size: -; d_call: TRBD2; v_call: TRBV10-3; j_call: TRBJ2-3
cdr3_aa: CATRGGGAVDGYTF; cdr3_nt: TGTGCCACCAGGGGAGGGGGCGCGGTTGATGGCTACACCTTC; clone_size: -; d_call: TRBD1; v_call: TRBV24-1; j_call: TRBJ1-2